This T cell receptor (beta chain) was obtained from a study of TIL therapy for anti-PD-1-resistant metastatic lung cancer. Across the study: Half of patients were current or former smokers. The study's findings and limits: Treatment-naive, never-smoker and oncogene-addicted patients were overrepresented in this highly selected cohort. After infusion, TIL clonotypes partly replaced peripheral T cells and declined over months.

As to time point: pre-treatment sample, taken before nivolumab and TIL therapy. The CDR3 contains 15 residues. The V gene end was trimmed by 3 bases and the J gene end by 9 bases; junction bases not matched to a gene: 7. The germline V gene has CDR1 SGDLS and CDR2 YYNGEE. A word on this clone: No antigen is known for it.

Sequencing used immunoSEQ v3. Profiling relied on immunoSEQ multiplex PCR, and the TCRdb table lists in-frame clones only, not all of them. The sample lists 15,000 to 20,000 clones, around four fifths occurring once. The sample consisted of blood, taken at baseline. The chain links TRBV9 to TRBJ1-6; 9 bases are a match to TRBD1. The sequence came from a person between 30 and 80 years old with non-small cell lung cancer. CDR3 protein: CASSESGQGGSPLHF. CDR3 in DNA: TGTGCCAGCAGCGAGTCGGGACAGGGAGGTTCACCCCTCCACTTT.